The next 30 T cell receptor beta chains were all read from a single sample in a study of T cell repertoires in MIS-A myocarditis. Measured with immunoSEQ multiplex PCR; TCRdb has only the in-frame clones, and not every one. Seen here are roughly 10,000 clones, around 88% observed once, and the top ten hold about 2%. Sequenced: thoracic lymph node tissue obtained at autopsy. These receptors all come from a man between 18 and 29 years old with fulminant myocarditis from multisystem inflammatory syndrome in adults (MIS-A) after COVID-19.

V and J are TRBV27 and TRBJ2-1; 7 bases fit TRBD2. Germline values: CDR1 MNHEY, CDR2 SMNVEV (reference sequence). The CDR3 spans 15 residues. V trimming: 6 bases; J trimming: 7 bases; junction bases outside the gene matches: 12. The CDR3 loop is CASRDTGTILNEQFF. CDR3 nucleotide sequence: TGTGCCAGCAGGGACACCGGGACTATTCTTAATGAGCAGTTCTTC.

V gene TRBV7-9 combines with J gene TRBJ1-2; D not certain. In germline, CDR1 is SEHNR, CDR2 FQNEAQ (reference sequence). V was cut by 3 bases and J by 7 bases, with 12 bases left in between. This CDR3 region has 13 residues. The CDR3 nucleotides are TGTGCCAGCAGCTTTGGAGCGGGCGGTGGCTACACCTTC. Translation gives CASSFGAGGGYTF.

The chain carries TRBV21-1 and TRBJ1-1; the D call TRBD1 from the table was never checked on the DNA. TRBV21-1 is assigned pseudogene status. CDR3 length: 18 amino acids. Written as DNA, the CDR3 is TGTGCCAGCAGTTGGTTTTCCGGACAGGGCGGCTATTTCCCTGAAGCTTTCTTT. This sequence encodes CASSWFSGQGGYFPEAFF.

This sequence joins TRBV5-1 and TRBJ1-4; 9 positions match TRBD1. With 2 bases clipped from V and 8 bases from J, the junction kept 7 bases outside the gene matches. The CDR3 is 15 amino acids. Germline V CDR1 and CDR2: SGHRS, YFSETQ. The CDR3 here is CASSLRTGVFEKLFF. The CDR3 nucleotides are TGCGCCAGCAGCTTACGGACAGGGGTTTTCGAAAAACTGTTTTTT.

The chain joins TRBV9 to TRBJ1-1; D ambiguous. V shed 3 bases and J shed 3 bases, with 12 bases lying between them. The CDR3 has 14 amino acids. Germline V gene sequence: CDR1 SGDLS, CDR2 YYNGEE. DNA of the CDR3: TGTGCCAGCAGCGAAGGGCCTAGGGACACTGAAGCTTTCTTT. Translation gives CASSEGPRDTEAFF.

The genes are TRBV10-1 and TRBJ2-1; no clear D gene. V lost 3 bases, J lost 9 bases, and 15 bases lay in between. The V gene's germline CDR1 is WNHNN and CDR2 SYGVQD (reference sequence). The CDR3 is 14 amino acids. The chain's CDR3 is CASSDRSEFPEQFF. The CDR3 region has the DNA TGCGCCAGCAGTGACAGGTCGGAGTTCCCTGAGCAGTTCTTC.

The rearrangement joins TRBV28 to TRBJ1-1, with D maybe TRBD1 (5 bases). This CDR3 is built from 18 residues. The V end lost 2 bases, the J end lost 4 bases, and 23 bases lay between the germline ends. Germline V gene lookup returns CDR1 MDHEN and CDR2 SYDVKM. In DNA form, the CDR3 reads TGTGCCAGCAGTTTAACCGCCGCCGTGAGACGGGGGAGCACTGAAGCTTTCTTT. Amino acids: CASSLTAAVRRGSTEAFF. Based on the CDR3 plus reference TRBV28 and TRBJ1-1, the full variable domain is DVKVTQSSRYLVKRTGEKVFLECVQDMDHENMFWYRQDPGLGLRLIYFSYDVKMKEKGDIPEGYSVSREKKERFSLILESASTNQTSMYLCASSLTAAVRRGSTEAFFGQGTRLTVV.

In its sample, this clone was seen once. The V gene is TRBV15, the J gene TRBJ2-3, with 12 nucleotides matching TRBD2. V shed 5 bases and J 3 bases; nucleotides not matched to a gene: 6. CDR3 length: 16 amino acids. The germline gives CDR1 LNHNV, CDR2 YYDKDF (reference sequence). The DNA of the CDR3 is TGTGCCACCAGCCGACTAGCGGGAGCTAGTACAGATACGCAGTATTTT. Its protein product is CATSRLAGASTDTQYF.

The genes are TRBV2 and TRBJ1-1, with D possibly matching TRBD1 (6 bases). The V end lost 10 bases, the J end lost 8 bases, and 11 bases lay between the germline ends. Germline CDR1 SNHLY, CDR2 FYNNEI. The CDR3 is 10 amino acids. The CDR3 region is CATRQVEAFF. The CDR3 DNA is TGTGCCACAAGACAGGTCGAAGCTTTCTTT.

J is TRBJ1-1 and V is TRBV7-9; D is unresolved. Germline V CDR1 and CDR2: SEHNR, FQNEAQ (reference sequence). Trimming stripped 5 bases from V and 3 bases from J, with 16 bases between. The CDR3 runs to 15 residues. Written as DNA, the CDR3 is TGTGCCAGCAGCCAACCCCAAGGTGTGTACACTGAAGCTTTCTTT. This translates into CASSQPQGVYTEAFF. The whole variable domain, remainder taken from reference TRBV7-9 and TRBJ1-1, is DTGVSQNPRHKITKRGQNVTFRCDPISEHNRLYWYRQTLGQGPEFLTYFQNEAQLEKSRLLSDRFSAERPKGSFSTLEIQRTEQGDSAMYLCASSQPQGVYTEAFFGQGTRLTVV.

This clone came up once. The V call is TRBV7-2, the J call TRBJ1-3; 7 positions match TRBD1. The CDR3 contains 16 residues. V shed 5 bases, J shed 0 bases, and the junction held 7 bases outside the gene matches. Germline CDR1 SGHTA, CDR2 FQGNSA. The chain's CDR3 is CASSQGGFSSGNTIYF. The CDR3 nucleotides read TGTGCCAGCAGCCAAGGGGGCTTTAGCTCTGGAAACACCATATATTTT.

This rearrangement joins TRBV6-2 or TRBV6-3 to TRBJ2-2; D unresolved. Germline V gene sequence: CDR1 MNHEY, CDR2 SVGEGT. V was clipped by 0 bases and J by 5 bases, with 10 bases between them. This CDR3 spans 15 amino acids. CDR3 loop: CASSYSKTGTGELFF. The CDR3 nucleotides read TGTGCCAGCAGTTACTCGAAAACCGGGACCGGGGAGCTGTTTTTT.

The chain joins TRBV6-1 to TRBJ2-1; D tentatively fits TRBD1 or TRBD2 (5 bases each). The V and J ends lost 2 bases and 8 bases respectively, with 16 bases between them. The length of the CDR3 is 15 residues. Germline CDR1 reads MNHNS; CDR2 reads SASEGT. The chain's CDR3 is CASSEKQDGGDEQFF. The CDR3 DNA reads TGTGCCAGCAGTGAAAAACAGGATGGAGGCGATGAGCAGTTCTTC.

The genes are TRBV7-9 and TRBJ2-1; the D call may be TRBD1 or TRBD2 (5 bases each). V was pared by 3 bases and J by 10 bases, with 16 bases between. There are 14 residues in the CDR3. Germline values: CDR1 SEHNR, CDR2 FQNEAQ (reference sequence). The CDR3 nucleotides are TGTGCCAGCAGCTTTCTACGGGGCTCGGAGGAGCAGTTCTTC. Its translation: CASSFLRGSEEQFF.

This chain connects TRBV5-6 to TRBJ2-7; no clear D. This CDR3 is built from 12 residues. V dropped 3 bases and J dropped 11 bases, with 15 bases sitting between them. Germline CDR1 is SGHDT and CDR2 is YYEEEE. The CDR3 DNA sequence: TGTGCCAGCAGCTCTGGCGACGGTCCGGAGTACTTC. As protein: CASSSGDGPEYF.

The V and J genes are TRBV18 and TRBJ2-1; 8 bases fit TRBD1. Unmatched junction bases numbered 5, after V lost 6 bases and J lost 7 bases. CDR3 length equals 13 residues. Germline loops: CDR1 KGHSH, CDR2 LQKENI. This chain's CDR3 is CASSPTGANEQFF. For the CDR3, the DNA is TGTGCCAGCTCTCCGACAGGGGCGAATGAGCAGTTCTTC.

The V call is TRBV3-1 (or the pseudogene TRBV3-2), the J call TRBJ1-1, with TRBD1 matching 8 bases. The CDR3 length is 13 residues. The V gene's germline CDR1 is LGHDT and CDR2 YNNKEL (reference sequence). V lost 4 bases and J lost 7; bases outside the gene matches: 5. The CDR3: CASSPRTGIEAFF. The CDR3 nucleotides read TGTGCCAGCAGCCCTCGGACAGGGATTGAAGCTTTCTTT.

The chain carries TRBV9 and TRBJ1-1, with D unresolved. Germline V lookup: CDR1 SGDLS, CDR2 YYNGEE. The CDR3 covers 14 residues. Trimming took off 1 base at V and 1 base at J, with 8 bases between the two ends. The CDR3 is CASSVNSGNTEAFF. CDR3 nucleotide sequence: TGTGCCAGCAGCGTAAATTCCGGGAACACTGAAGCTTTCTTT. The full variable domain, rest sourced from reference TRBV9 and TRBJ1-1, is DSGVTQTPKHLITATGQRVTLRCSPRSGDLSVYWYQQSLDQGLQFLIQYYNGEERAKGNILERFSAQQFPDLHSELNLSSLELGDSALYFCASSVNSGNTEAFFGQGTRLTVV.

V usage is TRBV7-3 and J usage is TRBJ2-3; D unclear. V was shortened by 4 bases and J by 0 bases, with 11 bases between the two germline ends. CDR1 and CDR2 (germline): SGHTA, FQGTGA. The CDR3 has 15 amino acids. CDR3 DNA: TGTGCCAGCAGCTCCAGTGGTGCTAGCACAGATACGCAGTATTTT. Its protein product is CASSSSGASTDTQYF.

This clone is a singleton in its sample. The chain links TRBV15 to TRBJ1-1; TRBD1 agrees at 8 bases. V was pared by 1 base and J by 1 base, with 5 bases of the junction left unmatched. Germline CDR1 and CDR2: LNHNV and YYDKDF (reference sequence). The CDR3 extends over 16 amino acids. This CDR3 reads CATSRGTGGKNTEAFF. The CDR3 nucleotides read TGTGCCACCAGCAGAGGAACAGGGGGAAAGAACACTGAAGCTTTCTTT.

The chain uses TRBV4-3 and TRBJ2-2; 11 bases are a match to TRBD2. V was clipped by 3 bases and J by 11 bases; unmatched bases: 11. Germline V gene lookup returns CDR1 LGHNA and CDR2 YSLEER. The CDR3 loop spans 16 amino acids. The CDR3 DNA reads TGCGCCAGCAGCCAGGGATTAGCGGGGGGGGCCGCAGAGCTGTTTTTT. The encoded protein is CASSQGLAGGAAELFF.

The chain employs TRBV7-8 and TRBJ2-5; 7 bases are a match to TRBD1. V gave up 5 bases and J gave up 4 bases; unmatched junction bases: 13. Germline V gene lookup returns CDR1 SGHVS and CDR2 FQNEAQ. This CDR3 has 16 amino acids. DNA of the CDR3: TGTGCCAGCAGCCCTCACGACAGGGTTGGTGTAGAGACCCAGTACTTC. Its protein is CASSPHDRVGVETQYF.

The rearrangement uses TRBV19 and TRBJ1-2; no clear D gene. Germline CDR1 reads LNHDA; CDR2 reads SQIVND (reference sequence). This CDR3 has 14 residues. Trimming took 5 bases from V and 6 from J, leaving 16 bases between them. CDR3 sequence reads: CASSPQAPVDGYTF. In DNA form, the CDR3 reads TGTGCCAGTAGTCCCCAGGCGCCAGTGGATGGCTACACCTTC.

The chain recombines TRBV27 with TRBJ1-2; D perhaps matches TRBD1 (6 bases). The length of the CDR3 is 13 residues. Per the germline V gene, CDR1 is MNHEY and CDR2 is SMNVEV (reference sequence). Trimming took off 6 bases at V and 2 bases at J, with 10 bases between the two ends. The CDR3 DNA sequence: TGTGCCAGCAGGGTGGGACACAACTATGGCTACACCTTC. This gives the protein CASRVGHNYGYTF.

This clone came up once. The V call is TRBV29-1, the J call TRBJ1-2; D is ambiguous. Germline V gives CDR1 SQVTM, CDR2 ANQGSEA. The CDR3 has 8 amino acids. Trimming took 4 bases from V and 7 from J, leaving 1 base between them. DNA of the CDR3: TGCAGCGTTGGTGGCTACACCTTC. It encodes CSVGGYTF.

V usage is TRBV18 and J usage is TRBJ1-6; D gene uncertain. Trimming took 1 base from V and 5 from J, leaving 6 bases between them. Germline-derived CDR1 and CDR2 are KGHSH and LQKENI. There are 14 residues in the CDR3. The CDR3 DNA sequence: TGTGCCAGCTCACCACGGCAGAATAATTCACCCCTCCACTTT. This encodes CASSPRQNNSPLHF.

In this sample, this clone turned up once. The rearrangement joins TRBV7-9 to TRBJ1-1; D is undetermined. The CDR3 consists of 16 residues. The germline V gene has CDR1 SEHNR and CDR2 FQNEAQ (reference sequence). V shed 2 bases and J shed 1 base, with 14 bases lying between them. The CDR3 DNA reads TGTGCCAGCAGCTTAACCAAAGTTGGAACGAACACTGAAGCTTTCTTT. This codes for CASSLTKVGTNTEAFF.

The chain combines TRBV7-9 with TRBJ1-4, with D uncertain. The V end was cut by 4 bases, the J end by 5 bases, with 11 bases between. This CDR3 contains 14 residues. Germline CDR1 and CDR2: SEHNR and FQNEAQ (reference sequence). In DNA form, the CDR3 reads TGTGCCAGCAGCTCGCAAGGAGTAAATGAAAAACTGTTTTTT. Protein product: CASSSQGVNEKLFF.

The gene calls are TRBV6-2 or TRBV6-3 and TRBJ2-1; no clear D. The CDR3 contains 11 residues. V gave up 3 bases and J gave up 8 bases, with 5 bases separating them. Germline loops: CDR1 MNHEY, CDR2 SVGEGT. The CDR3 spells CASSYIDEQFF. The CDR3 nucleotides read TGTGCCAGCAGTTATATCGATGAGCAGTTCTTC.

This chain links TRBV11-2 with TRBJ2-7, with a weak D call TRBD1 (6 bases). V lost 1 base and J 1 base, leaving 11 bases between the germline ends. The CDR3 loop spans 15 amino acids. The V gene's germline CDR1 is SGHAT and CDR2 FQNNGV. CDR3 loop: CASSLGGTNSYEQYF. Written as DNA, the CDR3 is TGTGCCAGCAGCTTAGGTGGGACAAATTCCTACGAGCAGTACTTC. The entire variable domain, with the rest obtained from reference TRBV11-2 and TRBJ2-7, is as follows: EAGVAQSPRYKIIEKRQSVAFWCNPISGHATLYWYQQILGQGPKLLIQFQNNGVVDDSQLPKDRFSAERLKGVDSTLKIQPAKLEDSAVYLCASSLGGTNSYEQYFGPGTRLTVT.